These 10 T cell receptor beta chains came from one sample sequenced in a study of blood T cell repertoires in COVID-19. Assay used: immunoSEQ multiplex PCR; TCRdb lists only in-frame clones, some missing. The profile covers approximately 47,000 clones, with 70% to 90% appearing a single time and approximately 6% taken by the ten largest. Material: peripheral blood. Receptors were obtained from a woman in her sixties or seventies with acute or convalescent COVID-19.

The chain has TRBV5-4 and TRBJ2-7, with D hard to call. Germline CDR1 is SGHNT and CDR2 is YYREEE (reference sequence). CDR3 size: 14 residues. V lost 4 bases, J lost 4 bases, and 15 bases lay in between. This CDR3 reads CASSRLSPPYEQYF. In DNA, the CDR3 is TGTGCCAGCAGCCGGTTGTCCCCTCCATACGAGCAGTACTTC.

The chain links TRBV9 to TRBJ2-1; 8 bases align to TRBD2. Germline V gene lookup returns CDR1 SGDLS and CDR2 YYNGEE. CDR3 length: 16 amino acids. V lost 1 base, J lost 2 bases, and 5 bases stayed unmatched. The CDR3 nucleotides read TGTGCCAGCAGCGTACTGACTAGCGCCGCCTACAATGAGCAGTTCTTC. It is translated as CASSVLTSAAYNEQFF.

This clone was picked up one time. This chain links TRBV27 with TRBJ1-1; D is uncertain. Trimming removed 4 bases from V and 1 base from J, with 10 bases in between. CDR1 MNHEY and CDR2 SMNVEV come from the germline V gene (reference sequence). This CDR3 region has 14 residues. CDR3 region: CASSWRGGNTEAFF. CDR3 bases: TGTGCCAGCAGTTGGCGGGGAGGGAACACTGAAGCTTTCTTT.

CDR3 sequence: CASSQDLQRQGTNEKLFF. CDR3 nucleotide sequence: TGCGCCAGCAGCCAAGATCTCCAAAGACAGGGAACTAATGAAAAACTGTTTTTT. This chain joins TRBV4-3 and TRBJ1-4, with 7 nucleotides matching TRBD1. This CDR3 is built from 18 residues. Germline loops: CDR1 LGHNA, CDR2 YSLEER. The V segment lost 0 bases and the J segment 1 base; nucleotides outside the gene matches: 8.

V is TRBV6-5 and J is TRBJ2-3; 8 bases line up with TRBD2. This CDR3 comprises 15 residues. CDR1 MNHEY and CDR2 SVGAGI come from the germline V gene. Losses at the gene ends were 6 bases for V and 6 bases for J; bases not matched to a gene: 11. The CDR3: CASSPGTRLPDTQYF. In DNA, the CDR3 is TGTGCCAGCAGCCCAGGGACTAGACTGCCTGATACGCAGTATTTT.

V is TRBV3-1 (or the pseudogene TRBV3-2) and J is TRBJ1-6, with 7 bases fitting TRBD1. V trimming: 3 bases; J trimming: 0 bases; junction bases outside the gene matches: 11. This CDR3 spans 19 amino acids. Germline lookup yields CDR1 LGHDT and CDR2 YNNKEL (reference sequence). CDR3 sequence: CASSHGRGGSSSYNSPLHF. The CDR3 DNA is TGTGCCAGCAGCCACGGAAGAGGGGGCTCAAGCTCCTATAATTCACCCCTCCACTTT.

This chain connects TRBV18 to TRBJ2-7; 13 positions match TRBD2. CDR3 length: 15 amino acids. Losses at the gene ends were 3 bases for V and 3 bases for J; bases not matched to a gene: 2. Looked up from germline, CDR1 is KGHSH and CDR2 is LQKENI. The CDR3 protein is CASSPGTSGIYEQYF. The CDR3, as DNA: TGTGCCAGCTCACCCGGGACTAGCGGGATCTACGAGCAGTACTTC.

This clone was seen a single time. The V gene is TRBV6-1, the J gene TRBJ1-2; 7 nucleotides align to TRBD1. The germline V gene encodes CDR1 MNHNS and CDR2 SASEGT. The V gene end was trimmed by 1 base and the J gene end by 2 bases; junction bases not matched to a gene: 10. The CDR3 is made up of 17 amino acids. The CDR3 protein is CASSEDLSGGWNYGYTF. The CDR3 DNA follows: TGTGCCAGCAGTGAAGATCTTTCAGGGGGATGGAACTATGGCTACACCTTC.

V and J are TRBV5-1 and TRBJ1-3, with D possibly being TRBD1 (5 bases). The CDR3 consists of 15 residues. Looked up from germline, CDR1 is SGHRS and CDR2 is YFSETQ. The ends were cut back, 3 bases at V and 2 bases at J, with 12 bases in the middle. CDR3 nucleotide sequence: TGCGCCAGCAGCTCAAGGGGAGGAGCTGGAAACACCATATATTTT. Translation: CASSSRGGAGNTIYF.

This clone was counted once. The rearrangement uses TRBV20-1 and TRBJ1-1; D not resolved. V lost 3 bases and J lost 8, with 22 bases in between. The CDR3 has 15 residues. CDR1 is DFQATT and CDR2 is SNEGSKA in the germline V gene (reference sequence). CDR3 nucleotides: TGCAGTGCTAGTGATGCGAGAGGGCCACACGCCGAAGCTTTCTTT. Amino acid sequence: CSASDARGPHAEAFF.